This is a list of T cell receptor beta chains from one sample in a study of shared clonotypes between healthy human individuals. TCRdb's copy holds only in-frame clones and misses some; the assay was immunoSEQ multiplex PCR. Altogether 1,500,000 or so clones are present, roughly 96% being singletons, with the ten largest covering roughly 1.2%. Sequencing used naive CD4+ T cells sorted from blood. The receptors here all came from a young man in good health. Each CDR3 is given with its conserved first and last residue. The order of the fields is clone size, J gene, V gene, D gene, CDR3 DNA, CDR3 protein. D genes are given only for firm matches. For some rows the clone size is stated as once, few or many, or as a class when expanded; others skip it.

NA | TRBJ2-2 | TRBV5-4 | TRBD2 | TGTGCCAGCAGCGGGCCGGGACTAGCGGGAGGGATGAACACCGGGGAGCTGTTTTTT | CASSGPGLAGGMNTGELFF
NA | TRBJ1-2 | TRBV19 | TRBD1 | TGTGCCAGTAGTGTCAGACAGGGGGCGCGAGATGGCTACACCTTC | CASSVRQGARDGYTF
once | TRBJ2-7 | TRBV6-1 | TRBD1 | TGTGCCAGCAGTGATGCCAACAGGGGATACGAGCAGTACTTC | CASSDANRGYEQYF
NA | TRBJ2-7 | TRBV6-5 | NA | TGTGCCAGCAAAAACTGGGGCAACTCCTACGAGCAGTACTTC | CASKNWGNSYEQYF
once | TRBJ2-7 | TRBV5-6 | TRBD1 | TGTGCCAGCAGCTCAGGAACAGGGGCCGCGGCCTACGAGCAGTACTTC | CASSSGTGAAAYEQYF
NA | TRBJ1-5 | TRBV5-1 | NA | TGCGCCAGCAGCTTCGTCAGTTTACAGCCCCAGCATTTT | CASSFVSLQPQHF
NA | TRBJ1-2 | TRBV27 | NA | TGTGCCAGCGGAGGAGGTACGAGGTTGTATGGCTACACCTTC | CASGGGTRLYGYTF
NA | TRBJ2-1 | TRBV9 | TRBD1 | TGTGCCAGCAGCCTTACAGGGGGCCACAATGAGCAGTTCTTC | CASSLTGGHNEQFF
NA | TRBJ2-1 | TRBV9 | NA | TGTGCCAGCAGCCCCTATGACTCCTACAATGAGCAGTTCTTC | CASSPYDSYNEQFF
NA | TRBJ2-3 | TRBV6-4 | NA | TGTGCCAGCGGCCCAGTGGGGACTAGCACAGATACGCAGTATTTT | CASGPVGTSTDTQYF
NA | TRBJ2-7 | TRBV28 | NA | TGTGCCAGCAGTTTAGCCTCGGGCGGAATCGAATACGAGCAGTACTTC | CASSLASGGIEYEQYF
NA | TRBJ2-1 | TRBV15 | TRBD2 | TGTGCCACCAGCAGAGATAGTTGGACTAGCGAGCAGTTCTTC | CATSRDSWTSEQFF
NA | TRBJ2-3 | TRBV10-3 | NA | TGTGCCACCGAAGGGGCCCTTTTAGATACGCAGTATTTT | CATEGALLDTQYF
NA | TRBJ2-1 | TRBV7-9 | TRBD2 | TGTGCCAGCAGCTTAATTCTAGCGGGAGGACTGTACAATGAGCAGTTCTTC | CASSLILAGGLYNEQFF
NA | TRBJ1-3 | TRBV9 | NA | TGTGCCAGCAGCGTAGCTACGGTTCCTGGAAACACCATATATTTT | CASSVATVPGNTIYF
NA | TRBJ1-1 | TRBV20-1 | TRBD1 | TGCGTATCAAACAGGGGAGAAGCTTTCTTT | CVSNRGEAFF
NA | TRBJ2-2 | TRBV6-5 | NA | TGTGCCAGCAGTTACTCGAGGACATCGAACACCGGGGAGCTGTTTTTT | CASSYSRTSNTGELFF
NA | TRBJ2-5 | TRBV5-5 | NA | TGTGCCAGCAGCTTGTCGTGGCCTGAGACGCAAGAGACCCAGTACTTC | CASSLSWPETQETQYF
NA | TRBJ2-1 | TRBV29-1 | TRBD1 | TGCAGCGTTTTTTCCGGGACAGACTACAATGAGCAGTTCTTC | CSVFSGTDYNEQFF
once | TRBJ2-5 | TRBV5-4 | NA | TGTGCCAGCAGCTTGATGGGGGAGACCCAGTACTTC | CASSLMGETQYF
NA | TRBJ2-5 | TRBV2 | NA | TGTGCCAGCAGTGTCATTGAAGAGACCCAGTACTTC | CASSVIEETQYF
NA | TRBJ2-3 | TRBV13 | TRBD2 | TGTGCCAGCAGCTTCCTAGCGGGAGGGGTAGGTACAGATACGCAGTATTTT | CASSFLAGGVGTDTQYF
NA | TRBJ2-5 | TRBV6-1 | NA | TGTGCCAGCAGTGGTCGACAGGTCTTAGGGCAAGAGACCCAGTACTTC | CASSGRQVLGQETQYF
NA | TRBJ2-1 | TRBV18 | TRBD2 | TGTGCCAGCTCACCAGGTTTAAACGGGAGGAAAAATTACAATGAGCAGTTCTTC | CASSPGLNGRKNYNEQFF
NA | TRBJ2-7 | TRBV27 | TRBD2 | TGTGCCAGCAGCCCTCCGGGACTACCGTCCTACGAGCAGTACTTC | CASSPPGLPSYEQYF
NA | TRBJ2-4 | TRBV4-2 | TRBD2 | TGTGCCAGCAGCCAAGACTCGGGGACTAGCGGAAACATTCAGTACTTC | CASSQDSGTSGNIQYF
NA | TRBJ2-7 | TRBV5-5 | NA | TGTGCCAGCAGCTTGGGGCTAGCGAACGGCGAGCAGTACTTC | CASSLGLANGEQYF
NA | TRBJ2-1 | TRBV2 | NA | TGTGCCAGCCAGCCAGAGGTTTTATACAATGAGCAGTTCTTC | CASQPEVLYNEQFF
NA | TRBJ2-7 | TRBV19 | NA | TGTGCCAGTAGCTCCGGACAGTTTAGATCCTACGAGCAGTACTTC | CASSSGQFRSYEQYF
NA | TRBJ2-3 | TRBV6-1 | NA | TGTGCCAGCGGACAAGATGGGAGGACCACAGATACGCAGTATTTT | CASGQDGRTTDTQYF
NA | TRBJ2-7 | TRBV14 | NA | TGTGCCAGCAGCCAAGATATGGGGACCACGTGGGCATACGAGCAGTACTTC | CASSQDMGTTWAYEQYF
NA | TRBJ2-7 | TRBV14 | NA | TGTGCCAGCGGTATAGGACGCGGCTACGAGCAGTACTTC | CASGIGRGYEQYF
NA | TRBJ2-4 | TRBV5-5 | TRBD1 | TGTGCCAGCAGCCCTCCCCAGGGGGCGGACATTCAGTACTTC | CASSPPQGADIQYF
few | TRBJ1-2 | TRBV14 | NA | TGTGCCAGCAGCCAAGATAGGCTCTCCGTTTCTCGCTACACCTTC | CASSQDRLSVSRYTF
NA | TRBJ2-1 | TRBV5-1 | TRBD1 | TGCGCCAGCAGCCTCCGGGACAGGGGCTACAATGAGCAGTTCTTC | CASSLRDRGYNEQFF
NA | TRBJ1-5 | TRBV5-6 | NA | TGTGCCAGCAGCTGGGGGGCGGGGAATCAGCCCCAGCATTTT | CASSWGAGNQPQHF
once | TRBJ1-2 | TRBV28 | TRBD1 | TGTGCCAGCAGGGGGACAGGTTATCCCTATGGCTACACCTTC | CASRGTGYPYGYTF
NA | TRBJ2-1 | TRBV5-4 | TRBD1 | TGTGCCAGCAGCCGGAGGACTCAGGGGGCAGATGAGCAGTTCTTC | CASSRRTQGADEQFF
NA | TRBJ2-5 | TRBV2 | NA | TGTGCCAGCAGAGGAGGGACGGGGGAGGAGACCCAGTACTTC | CASRGGTGEETQYF
NA | TRBJ2-1 | TRBV19 | TRBD1 | TGTGCCAGTAGCACGGGACAGAGCTCCTACAATGAGCAGTTCTTC | CASSTGQSSYNEQFF
NA | TRBJ2-1 | TRBV7-9 | NA | TGTGCCAGCAGCACGACGGGACTCCCCAATGAGCAGTTCTTC | CASSTTGLPNEQFF
once | TRBJ1-1 | TRBV28 | NA | TGTGCCAGCAAGAGGAGGTTAAACACTGAAGCTTTCTTT | CASKRRLNTEAFF
once | TRBJ2-7 | TRBV28 | NA | TGTGCCAGCAGTCCCGAAATGGGGGGCTCCTACGAGCAGTACTTC | CASSPEMGGSYEQYF
NA | TRBJ2-7 | TRBV10-3 | TRBD1 | TGTGCCATCATTAACAGGGGGCCCCGTCCCTACGAGCAGTACTTC | CAIINRGPRPYEQYF
NA | TRBJ1-1 | TRBV6-4 | TRBD1 | TGTGCCAGCAGTGAGGTCGGCAGGGGGGCCCCACTCACTGAAGCTTTCTTT | CASSEVGRGAPLTEAFF
NA | TRBJ2-1 | TRBV13 | TRBD1 | TGTGCCAGCAGCTTAAATAGCAGGGGGCCAACCTCCTACAATGAGCAGTTCTTC | CASSLNSRGPTSYNEQFF
once | TRBJ2-7 | TRBV30 | NA | TGTGCCTGGACCCCAGGTGCACATACTTACGAGCAGTACTTC | CAWTPGAHTYEQYF
NA | TRBJ2-5 | TRBV2 | TRBD2 | TGTGCCAGCAGCGAGGATCCTAGCGGGAGGGCCCAAGAGACCCAGTACTTC | CASSEDPSGRAQETQYF
NA | TRBJ2-7 | TRBV11-2 | NA | TGTGCCAGCAGCCTCGGCGGGACAGTTAGCTACGAGCAGTACTTC | CASSLGGTVSYEQYF
NA | TRBJ2-7 | TRBV5-4 | TRBD2 | TGTGCCAGCAGCACCTCTCCGGGAGGCGAGCAGTACTTC | CASSTSPGGEQYF
NA | TRBJ2-7 | TRBV28 | TRBD1 | TGTGCCAGCAGGAGAACAGGACAGGGGAGATACGAGCAGTACTTC | CASRRTGQGRYEQYF
NA | TRBJ2-7 | TRBV7-2 | TRBD2 | TGTGCCAGCAGCTTAAGCCTAGCGGGCGGCTACGAGCAGTACTTC | CASSLSLAGGYEQYF
NA | TRBJ1-2 | TRBV15 | NA | TGTGCCACCAGCAGAGGCGACTACCAGACAGGTCGTGGCTACACCTTC | CATSRGDYQTGRGYTF